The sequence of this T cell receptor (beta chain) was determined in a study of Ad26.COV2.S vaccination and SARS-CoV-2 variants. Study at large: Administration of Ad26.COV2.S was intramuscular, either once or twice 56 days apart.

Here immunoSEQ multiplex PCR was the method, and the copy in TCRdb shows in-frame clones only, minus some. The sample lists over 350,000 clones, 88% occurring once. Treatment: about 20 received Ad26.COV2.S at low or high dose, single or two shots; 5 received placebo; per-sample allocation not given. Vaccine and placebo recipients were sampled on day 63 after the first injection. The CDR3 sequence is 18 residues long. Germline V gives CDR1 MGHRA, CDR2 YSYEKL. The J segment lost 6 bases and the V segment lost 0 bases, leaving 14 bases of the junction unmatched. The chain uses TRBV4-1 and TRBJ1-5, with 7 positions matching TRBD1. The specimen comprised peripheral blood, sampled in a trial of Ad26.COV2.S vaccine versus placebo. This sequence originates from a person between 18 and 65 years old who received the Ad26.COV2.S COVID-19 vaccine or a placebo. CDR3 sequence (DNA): TGCGCCAGCAGCCAAGATGAGACAGGGCTGGGATTCGGTCAGCCCCAGCATTTT. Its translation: CASSQDETGLGFGQPQHF.